This record concerns one T cell receptor beta chain sequence. Time point meaning: pretreatment peripheral blood. Patients had locally advanced or metastatic urothelial carcinoma. Profiling relied on immunoSEQ multiplex PCR, and the TCRdb table lists in-frame clones only, not all of them. This sample has some 63,000 clones; roughly 76% occur once, and the top ten carry approximately 5.1%. The data originate from a study of PD-L1 blockade in urothelial cancer. Whole-study context: About 90% of the roughly 29 patients were men who had bladder-origin urothelial cancer. Blood analysis was done at 3 weeks (second dose) and 6 weeks after treatment began.

Per germline, CDR1 SGHTA and CDR2 FQGTGA. After removal of 4 bases from V and 7 bases from J, the junction contained 8 bases not matched to a gene. This CDR3 is 15 amino acids long. The sequence derives from a man aged 70-80 years with urothelial cancer. The starting material was PBMCs, obtained around atezolizumab (anti-PD-L1) treatment. The V gene is TRBV7-3, the J gene TRBJ2-1; 9 nucleotides match TRBD1. Written as DNA, the CDR3 is TGTGCCAGCAGCTCCGACGGACAGGGGTCGAATGAGCAGTTCTTC. Translation: CASSSDGQGSNEQFF.